A single sample is the source of the 26 T cell receptor beta chains below, sequenced in a study of T cell repertoires in cytomegalovirus infection. TCRdb independently ran MiXCR on the reads; one entry per CDR3 protein. Of 500,000 or so distinct CDR3 sequences detected, 16% appear once; the ten largest clones hold roughly 25%. Sequenced: CD8+ T cells from PBMCs. These receptors originate from a human donor in good health (CMV status not recorded). Some clones in this sample may be carry-over from other donors' samples.

This clonotype was observed a handful of times. The chain recombines TRBV19 with TRBJ1-1; 10 bases map to TRBD1. CDR1 is LNHDA, CDR2 SQIVND, per germline (reference sequence). V shed 6 bases, J shed 2 bases, and the junction held 3 bases outside the gene matches. This CDR3 comprises 14 residues. The CDR3 region is CASRRQGANTEAFF. The CDR3 DNA reads TGTGCCAGTAGGCGACAGGGGGCCAACACTGAAGCTTTCTTT.

Concerning this clonotype: Likely a read error: the CDR3 ends without its conserved phenylalanine or tryptophan. The limits of the CDR3 on the DNA are not certain, so only TCRdb's listed CDR3 is given. V and J are TRBV12-5 and TRBJ1-1. Germline V gene data show CDR1 as LGHNT and CDR2 as FRNRAP. The CDR3 is 14 residues long, counting both termini. CDR3 residues: CASGWDSPNTEALC.

This clonotype showed up many times. The CDR3 reads CASSFPKGQGQQDGSYNEQFF. As DNA, the CDR3 is TGTGCCAGCAGCTTTCCAAAGGGACAGGGCCAGCAGGATGGGTCCTACAATGAGCAGTTCTTC. The chain recombines TRBV11-1 with TRBJ2-1; 9 positions match TRBD1. The V gene end was trimmed by 3 bases and the J gene end by 1 base; junction bases not matched to a gene: 19. The CDR3 spans 21 residues. Germline-derived CDR1 and CDR2 are SGHAT and FQDESV (reference sequence).

The genes are TRBV5-4 and TRBJ2-1; no definite D call. This CDR3 comprises 14 residues. The germline V and J ends were trimmed by 3 bases and 3 bases, with 10 bases remaining between them. Germline V gene sequence: CDR1 SGHNT, CDR2 YYREEE (reference sequence). Here the CDR3 DNA reads TGTGCCAGCAGCTCGGATGAGGTCTACAATGAGCAGTTCTTC. Its translation is CASSSDEVYNEQFF.

This clonotype has ten or more counts. The chain's CDR3 is CATSITTSGSAGELFF. The CDR3 bases are TGTGCCACCAGTATTACGACTAGCGGGAGTGCCGGGGAGCTGTTTTTT. The chain has TRBV24-1 and TRBJ2-2, with TRBD2 identical over 12 bases. Unmatched junction bases numbered 7, after V lost 6 bases and J lost 6 bases. Per the germline V gene, CDR1 is KGHDR and CDR2 is SFDVKD. This CDR3 contains 16 residues.

The rearrangement links TRBV4-1 to TRBJ1-5; D remains ambiguous. This CDR3 contains 14 residues. Germline assignment: CDR1 MGHRA and CDR2 YSYEKL. Trimming cost V 0 bases and J 7 bases, with 10 bases left between them. The CDR3 DNA follows: TGCGCCAGCAGCCAAGATAGAGGGCGCCAGCCCCAGCATTTT. It translates to CASSQDRGRQPQHF.

The chain recombines TRBV4-1 with TRBJ1-4; unclear D gene. The CDR3 has 16 residues. From germline, CDR1 is MGHRA and CDR2 YSYEKL. The V gene lost 3 bases and the J gene lost 7 bases, with 18 bases spanning the gap. CDR3 region: CASSHPSEGRTEKLFF. CDR3 nucleotides: TGCGCCAGCAGCCATCCCTCGGAGGGCCGCACTGAAAAACTGTTTTTT.

The chain combines TRBV15 with TRBJ1-4; unclear D gene. CDR1 and CDR2 (germline): LNHNV, YYDKDF (reference sequence). Trimming removed 0 bases at V and 6 bases at J, with 17 bases between. The CDR3 runs to 17 residues. CDR3 sequence: CATSREHAGSEHEKLFF. The CDR3 nucleotides read TGTGCCACCAGCAGAGAGCACGCGGGGAGCGAGCATGAAAAACTGTTTTTT.

This clonotype was counted at least ten times. The chain recombines TRBV12-3 or TRBV12-4 with TRBJ2-2; D is ambiguous. Trimming removed 2 bases at V and 2 bases at J, with 12 bases between. The CDR3 totals 16 residues. The CDR3 bases are TGTGCCAGCAGTTTATCGACGGAGCTAAACACCGGGGAGCTGTTTTTT. The encoded protein is CASSLSTELNTGELFF.

Of note for this clonotype: A much larger clone is a single base away; this may be a read error. The rearrangement uses TRBV28 and TRBJ1-1, with D unclear. Germline lookup yields CDR1 MDHEN and CDR2 SYDVKM. The CDR3 totals 15 residues. The CDR3 bases are TGTGCCAGCCGTTTCTACAGATCGGCTACCACTGAAGCTTTCTTT. Protein sequence: CASRFYRSATTEAFF.

This clonotype was recorded at least ten times. The chain has TRBV2 and TRBJ2-7; TRBD1 aligns across 10 bases. Looked up from germline, CDR1 is SNHLY and CDR2 is FYNNEI. The trim removed 5 bases at V and 7 bases at J, leaving 14 bases unmatched. CDR3 length: 16 amino acids. Here the CDR3 DNA reads TGTGCCAGCAGTAACCCCCGAGACAGGGGGCTGAAGGAGCAGTACTTC. It codes for CASSNPRDRGLKEQYF.

The CDR3 coding sequence is TGTGCCAGCAGTGAAATCCCGGGCGGGGGGGCGCCTGGCTACACCTTC. It codes for CASSEIPGGGAPGYTF. This chain connects TRBV2 to TRBJ1-2; weak D call: TRBD1 (6 bases). Trimming cost V 2 bases and J 7 bases, with 20 bases left between them. Germline V gene data show CDR1 as SNHLY and CDR2 as FYNNEI. The CDR3 sequence is 16 residues long.

This clonotype was counted a few times. The chain carries TRBV27 and TRBJ1-2, with D hard to call. Per germline, CDR1 MNHEY and CDR2 SMNVEV (reference sequence). This CDR3 is built from 13 residues. V was cut by 0 bases and J by 8 bases, with 10 bases left in between. The CDR3 DNA is TGTGCCAGCAGTTTATCGGGGTGGTACGGCTACACCTTC. Protein sequence: CASSLSGWYGYTF.

The chain is built from TRBV5-1 and TRBJ1-1, with D perhaps matching TRBD1 (5 bases). The CDR3 has 12 residues. In germline, CDR1 is SGHRS, CDR2 YFSETQ. Trimming took off 7 bases at V and 3 bases at J, with 10 bases between the two ends. The CDR3 is CASSARDTEAFF. In DNA, the CDR3 is TGCGCCAGCTCCGCCAGGGACACTGAAGCTTTCTTT.

V is TRBV20-1 and J is TRBJ2-1; unclear D gene. The CDR3 is made up of 13 amino acids. From germline, CDR1 is DFQATT and CDR2 SNEGSKA (reference sequence). V was trimmed by 0 bases and J by 6 bases, leaving 9 bases between them. DNA for the CDR3: TGCAGTGCTAGAGAAGTTACCGGCAATGAGCAGTTCTTC. It codes for CSAREVTGNEQFF.

This clonotype was found a few times. The chain combines TRBV20-1 with TRBJ2-7; 7 bases fit TRBD2. Germline V gene data show CDR1 as DFQATT and CDR2 as SNEGSKA (reference sequence). There are 17 residues in the CDR3. V trimming: 6 bases; J trimming: 3 bases; junction bases outside the gene matches: 20. The CDR3 protein is CSAHTLVSTRGDYEQYF. The CDR3, as DNA: TGCAGTGCCCACACACTTGTGAGCACCCGGGGGGACTACGAGCAGTACTTC.

This clonotype was detected only a few times. This chain joins TRBV9 and TRBJ1-2, with D uncertain. The CDR3 is made up of 10 amino acids. Trimming stripped 5 bases from V and 8 bases from J, with 7 bases between. CDR1 and CDR2 from the germline V gene are SGDLS and YYNGEE. This CDR3 reads CASRSMGYTF. Written as DNA, the CDR3 is TGTGCCAGCAGATCAATGGGCTACACCTTC.

This rearrangement joins TRBV18 to TRBJ2-3, with 9 bases that match TRBD2. The V and J ends lost 6 bases and 3 bases, in that order; junction bases with no gene match: 13. The CDR3 totals 17 residues. Germline V CDR1 and CDR2: KGHSH, LQKENI. The DNA of the CDR3 is TGTGCCAGCTCGCCGGACTGGAGTAGCGGGGGAACAGATACGCAGTATTTT. Its protein is CASSPDWSSGGTDTQYF.

The sample holds a few counts of this clonotype. V is TRBV27 and J is TRBJ1-1, with 7 bases aligning to TRBD1. Germline-derived CDR1 and CDR2 are MNHEY and SMNVEV (reference sequence). V dropped 4 bases and J dropped 2; count of bases not matched to a gene: 10. CDR3 length: 16 amino acids. CDR3 amino acids: CASSSRQGRNNTEAFF. Written as DNA, the CDR3 is TGTGCCAGCAGTTCCAGACAGGGCCGGAATAACACTGAAGCTTTCTTT.

This clonotype was counted many times. V and J are TRBV2 and TRBJ2-1; D is unresolved. Germline V lookup: CDR1 SNHLY, CDR2 FYNNEI. With 5 bases removed from V and 6 bases from J, the gap between germline ends came to 11 bases. CDR3 size: 13 residues. CDR3 sequence reads: CASSPSLLNEQFF. CDR3 DNA sequence: TGTGCCAGCAGTCCCTCTCTACTCAATGAGCAGTTCTTC. The whole variable domain, remainder taken from reference TRBV2 and TRBJ2-1, is EPEVTQTPSHQVTQMGQEVILRCVPISNHLYFYWYRQILGQKVEFLVSFYNNEISEKSEIFDDQFSVERPDGSNFTLKIRSTKLEDSAMYFCASSPSLLNEQFFGPGTRLTVL.

The gene calls are TRBV11-2 and TRBJ1-1, with D hard to call. Germline CDR1 reads SGHAT; CDR2 reads FQNNGV. The CDR3 is made up of 13 amino acids. V gave up 3 bases and J gave up 1 base, with 6 bases separating them. The DNA of the CDR3 is TGTGCCAGCAGCTTGTGGAAGAACACTGAAGCTTTCTTT. Translated: CASSLWKNTEAFF.

The V and J genes are TRBV28 and TRBJ1-5; a possible D gene is TRBD1 (5 bases). The CDR3 extends over 14 amino acids. With 5 bases removed from V and 5 bases from J, the gap between germline ends came to 13 bases. Germline assignment: CDR1 MDHEN and CDR2 SYDVKM. The CDR3 sequence is CASSGSREYQPQHF. The CDR3 nucleotides are TGTGCCAGCAGTGGGTCCAGGGAGTATCAGCCCCAGCATTTT.

This chain joins TRBV27 and TRBJ2-3, with D unclear. Trimming cost V 4 bases and J 0 bases, with 11 bases left between them. Per germline, CDR1 MNHEY and CDR2 SMNVEV (reference sequence). The CDR3 totals 15 residues. The CDR3 here is CASSYGRASTDTQYF. CDR3 bases: TGTGCCAGCAGTTACGGACGGGCTAGCACAGATACGCAGTATTTT.

The chain recombines TRBV28 with TRBJ2-2, with D unresolved. Deletions cut 6 bases from V and 0 bases from J, with 11 bases between. This CDR3 region has 15 residues. Germline V gives CDR1 MDHEN, CDR2 SYDVKM. The CDR3 is CASSPAVTNTGELFF. The CDR3 region has the DNA TGTGCCAGCAGCCCCGCAGTGACGAACACCGGGGAGCTGTTTTTT.

V and J are TRBV9 and TRBJ1-2; TRBD1 aligns across 9 bases. The germline gives CDR1 SGDLS, CDR2 YYNGEE. V was pared by 5 bases and J by 8 bases, with 7 bases of the junction left unmatched. This CDR3 contains 13 residues. The CDR3 is CASRNDRGKGYTF. The CDR3 region has the DNA TGTGCCAGCAGGAACGACAGGGGGAAAGGCTACACCTTC.

The chain uses TRBV20-1 and TRBJ1-2, with a weak D call TRBD1 (6 bases). This CDR3 has 11 amino acids. Trimming removed 4 bases at V and 13 bases at J, with 16 bases between. Looked up from germline, CDR1 is DFQATT and CDR2 is SNEGSKA (reference sequence). The CDR3 nucleotides read TGCAGTGCTATTATCAGGGGTAACCCCACCTTC. Translated, it gives CSAIIRGNPTF.